What follows are 2 T cell receptor beta chains derived from one specimen sequenced in a study of blood T cell repertoires in COVID-19. Method: immunoSEQ multiplex PCR; TCRdb's copy keeps in-frame clones and lacks some. The sample carries about 360,000 clones, around 87% recorded once. Sequenced material: peripheral blood. These receptors were taken from a human donor in a cohort sampled during active COVID-19.

The V gene is TRBV5-4, the J gene TRBJ1-2; 10 positions match TRBD1. Germline V gene lookup returns CDR1 SGHNT and CDR2 YYREEE (reference sequence). The junction had 9 bases not matched to a gene; V was cut back by 3 bases and J by 7 bases. CDR3 size: 15 residues. In nucleotides, the CDR3 is TGTGCCAGCAGCTATGACAGGGGGCAAGGTAGTGGCTACACCTTC. It translates to CASSYDRGQGSGYTF.

The V gene is TRBV29-1, the J gene TRBJ2-7; 7 positions match TRBD1. The CDR3 extends over 12 amino acids. The J segment lost 7 bases and the V segment lost 6 bases, leaving 9 bases of the junction unmatched. The germline CDR1 and CDR2 sequences are SQVTM and ANQGSEA. As DNA, the CDR3 is TGCAGCGTGACTGACAGGGCAGGAGAGCAGTACTTC. It translates to CSVTDRAGEQYF.